This T cell receptor (beta chain) was identified during a study of T cells in Graves' hyperthyroidism and ophthalmopathy. Turning to the study itself: Specimen type is peripheral blood, collected at initial diagnosis prior to any treatment.

Amplification yielded TCR beta CDR3 regions, with RNA transcripts as the source. When the TCR CDR3 underwent first-round RT-PCR, the HTBI primer set was used. TCRdb independently ran MiXCR on the multiplex PCR reads; one entry per CDR3 protein. The repertoire includes approximately 640,000 distinct CDR3 sequences, 15% to 20% of them detected once, and 3.5% to 4% sits in the top ten. The CDR3 is 16 amino acids. Germline V lookup: CDR1 SGHTA, CDR2 FQGNSA. V was trimmed by 5 bases and J by 2 bases, leaving 17 bases between them. This clonotype was recorded many times. This sequence joins TRBV7-2 and TRBJ2-3, with D tentatively TRBD2 (6 bases). The sequence was obtained from a woman between 25 and 40 years old with Graves' hyperthyroidism. Sequenced material: blood. The CDR3 reads CASSLAGGRPTDTQYF. The CDR3 DNA sequence: TGTGCCAGCAGCCTGGCTGGGGGGAGGCCCACAGATACGCAGTATTTT.